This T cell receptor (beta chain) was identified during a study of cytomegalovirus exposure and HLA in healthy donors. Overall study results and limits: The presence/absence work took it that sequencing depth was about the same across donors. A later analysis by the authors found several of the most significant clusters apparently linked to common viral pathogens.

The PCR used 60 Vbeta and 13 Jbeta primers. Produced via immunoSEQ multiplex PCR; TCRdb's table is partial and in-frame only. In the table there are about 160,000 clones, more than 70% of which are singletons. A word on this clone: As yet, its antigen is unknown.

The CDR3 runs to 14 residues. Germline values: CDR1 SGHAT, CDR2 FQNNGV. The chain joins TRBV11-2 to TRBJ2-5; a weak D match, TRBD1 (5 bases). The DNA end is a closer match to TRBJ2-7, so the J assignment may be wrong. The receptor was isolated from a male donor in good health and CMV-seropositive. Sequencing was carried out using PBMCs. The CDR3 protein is CASSPAQGPYEQYF. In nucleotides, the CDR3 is TGTGCCAGCAGCCCGGCCCAGGGTCCGTACGAGCAGTACTTC.